This TCR beta chain was identified during a study of STAT5B mutations in CD4+ large granular lymphocyte leukemia (dated by TCRdb to the early 2020s). About the investigation overall: Among healthy controls, the CDR3 'QG' motif was associated with a particular HLA allele. Flow cytometry performed on FACSCanto II or FACSVerse showed that the purified fractions had more than 95% purity among lymphocytes. The study compared the TCRbeta repertoires of patients with CD4+ T-cell large granular lymphocyte leukemia against the TCRbeta repertoires of healthy blood donors.

The healthy controls were 30 to 45 blood donors, and the buffy coats of these donors were supplied by the Finnish Red Cross blood service. All TCR-sequenced material derived from peripheral blood: patient blood samples and healthy donor buffy coats. Peripheral blood mononuclear cells were isolated by Ficoll-Hypaque gradient centrifugation. For the healthy controls, CD4+ cells were obtained from buffy coats by magnetic purification. The Gentra Puregene Cell and Tissue kit was used for genomic DNA extraction, and quantification was performed on a Qubit 2.0 fluorometer. The immunoSEQ assay at survey resolution was used to sequence TCRbeta rearrangements from genomic DNA. The authors processed their data as follows. In the TCR sequencing data, the lowest productive clonotype frequency that could be detected was 2.59 x 10-5. Only productive TCRbeta rearrangements, meaning sequences that were complete and in-frame, were kept for the analyses. Sample clonality was computed as Simpson clonality in the immunoSEQ Analyzer version 3.0. Clones were categorized by frequency as very rare, small, medium, large (1-20%) or hyperexpanded (>20%). Generation probabilities were estimated with OLGA 1.2.3, V-gene circos plots were made with VDJtools, specificities were looked up in VDJdb, and CDR3 motifs were identified with GLIPH. Here the immuneACCESS table is served through TCRdb, limited to in-frame sequences with V and J called. Missing clones are a known gap in these copies; in checked studies unresolved V genes cover under half, and the rest lacks a known reason. From that table come the V and J calls and clone size; the DNA was used to work out D and trimming. Counted in this sample were 45,000 to 55,000 clones; 55% to 75% of them appeared once. The top ten clonotypes cover 1.5% of the sample.

On this clone itself: Its antigen is unknown. There are no base qualities to consult, and no much larger clone falls within one base.

The full study reports these points: Each patient's main leukemic clonotypes were private, but roughly a quarter of these clonotypes showed up at low frequency in the non-leukemic repertoires of other patients. Compared with healthy CD4+ repertoires, CD4-sorted patient repertoires appeared more clonal, and this difference remained even after the putative leukemic clones were removed. The data were not HLA-matched, and the higher clonality in CD4+ T-LGLL than in CD8+ T-LGLL could be due to the relatively small sample size.

Sequenced: CD4+ T cells from blood buffy coats. This TCR was recovered from a human donor in good health.

The DNA reads as follows: TGTGCCAGCAGGCAACCGGACAGCCCTCAACACTTGGAAGCTTTCTTT. Protein translation: CASRQPDSPQHLEAFF. The rearrangement combines TRBV7-9 with TRBJ1-1; the best D guess is TRBD1, with 6 bases matching. CDR1 and CDR2 are drawn from the germline V gene (reference sequence): SEHNR, FQNEAQ. V loses 6 bases of germline sequence and J loses 8 bases, and the interval between the two ends is 25 bases. CDR3 length: 16 amino acids, cysteine to phenylalanine. Of all the DNA, just the CDR3 is kept, 48 bases in frame from base 1.